By frequency in the sample, the clone carrying this T cell receptor (beta chain) is large (0.1 to 1%). What it binds is unknown. The record originates from a study of circulating CD8 cells and anti-PD-1 response in melanoma. Study summary: Treatment was intravenous nivolumab at 3 mg/kg every 2 weeks.

Findings and limits, study-wide: Published repertoire comparisons used only baseline and M1 samples. Patients included both untreated and previously treated individuals.

Each library started from approximately 15 ng of total RNA using the QIAseq Immune Repertoire TCR panel. In TCRdb, the reads were re-called with MiXCR into one record per CDR3 protein. The sample has hundreds of distinct CDR3 sequences, approximately 6.1% seen once. Live CD3+CD8+TCRalphabeta+ cells were sorted into four subsets by PD-1 and/or TIGIT. The CDR3 spans 16 residues. Germline V gene sequence: CDR1 MDHEN, CDR2 SYDVKM. The V end was cut by 3 bases, the J end by 1 base, with 15 bases between. The source of this sequence is a human donor with melanoma. The input for sequencing was CD8+ T cells from PBMCs, taken at baseline or after one month of anti-PD-1 therapy (not recorded which). The chain links TRBV28 to TRBJ1-1, with unresolved D. In DNA form, the CDR3 reads TGTGCCAGCAGTTTTTCCCCACAACCCAGGAACACTGAAGCTTTCTTT. Translation: CASSFSPQPRNTEAFF.